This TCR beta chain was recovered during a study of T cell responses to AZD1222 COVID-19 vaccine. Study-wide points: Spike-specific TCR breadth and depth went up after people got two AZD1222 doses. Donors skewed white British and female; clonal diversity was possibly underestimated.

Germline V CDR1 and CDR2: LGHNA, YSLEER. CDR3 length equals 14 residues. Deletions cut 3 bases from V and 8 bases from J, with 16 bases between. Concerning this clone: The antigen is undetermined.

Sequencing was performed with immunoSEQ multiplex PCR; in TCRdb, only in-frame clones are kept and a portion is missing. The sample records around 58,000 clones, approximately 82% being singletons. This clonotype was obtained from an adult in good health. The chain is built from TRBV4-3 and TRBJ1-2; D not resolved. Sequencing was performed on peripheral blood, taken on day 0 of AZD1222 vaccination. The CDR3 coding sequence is TGCGCCAGCAGCCAGCATCCTCTGCCCAGGGGCTACACCTTC. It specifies CASSQHPLPRGYTF.